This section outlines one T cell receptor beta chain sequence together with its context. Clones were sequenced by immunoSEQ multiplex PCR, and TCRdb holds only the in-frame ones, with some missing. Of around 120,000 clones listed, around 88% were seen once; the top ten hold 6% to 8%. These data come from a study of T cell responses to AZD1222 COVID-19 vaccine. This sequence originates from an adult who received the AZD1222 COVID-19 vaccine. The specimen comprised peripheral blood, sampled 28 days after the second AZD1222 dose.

The CDR3: CASSQDVNTEAFF. For the CDR3, the DNA is TGCGCCAGCAGCCAAGACGTGAACACTGAAGCTTTCTTT. The rearrangement links TRBV4-3 to TRBJ1-1; D is ambiguous. The CDR3 is made up of 13 amino acids. From germline, CDR1 is LGHNA and CDR2 YSLEER. Deletions cut 0 bases from V and 0 bases from J, with 2 bases between.